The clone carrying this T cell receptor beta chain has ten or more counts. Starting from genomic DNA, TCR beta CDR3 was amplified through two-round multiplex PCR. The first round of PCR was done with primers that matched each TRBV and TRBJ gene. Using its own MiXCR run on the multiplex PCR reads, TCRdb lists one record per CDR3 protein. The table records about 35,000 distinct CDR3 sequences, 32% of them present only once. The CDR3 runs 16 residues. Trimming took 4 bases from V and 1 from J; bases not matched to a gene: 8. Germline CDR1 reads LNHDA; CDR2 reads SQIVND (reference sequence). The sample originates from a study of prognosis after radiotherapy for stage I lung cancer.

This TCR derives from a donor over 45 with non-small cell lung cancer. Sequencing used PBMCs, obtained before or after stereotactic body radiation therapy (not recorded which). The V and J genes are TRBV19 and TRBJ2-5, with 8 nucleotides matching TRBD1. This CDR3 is CASSTPGGSPQETQYF. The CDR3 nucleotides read TGTGCCAGTAGTACCCCAGGGGGCTCCCCCCAAGAGACCCAGTACTTC. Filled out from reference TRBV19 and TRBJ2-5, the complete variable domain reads DGGITQSPKYLFRKEGQNVTLSCEQNLNHDAMYWYRQDPGQGLRLIYYSQIVNDFQKGDIAEGYSVSREKKESFPLTVTSAQKNPTAFYLCASSTPGGSPQETQYFGPGTRLLVL.